This T cell receptor beta chain emerged from a study of cytomegalovirus exposure and HLA in healthy donors. Per the germline V gene, CDR1 is SGHKS and CDR2 is YYEKEE (reference sequence). V lost 0 bases, J lost 10 bases, and 10 bases lay in between. The CDR3 length is 12 residues. Remarks on this clone: The antigen is not known.

Overall study results and limits: HLA alleles showed associations with 15,000 to 20,000 TCR beta sequences in a later analysis, at a 0.05 false discovery rate.

Amplification used 60 Vbeta primers and 13 Jbeta primers. The assay was immunoSEQ multiplex PCR, and TCRdb's table has in-frame clones only and misses some. The sample consists of approximately 190,000 clones, around 85% of them appearing once. The V call is TRBV5-5, the J call TRBJ1-2; D ambiguous. The material sequenced was PBMCs. The origin of this receptor is a man aged 35-49 years in good health and CMV-seropositive. As DNA, the CDR3 is TGTGCCAGCAGCTTGGACGCTCGGGACTACACCTTC. It yields the protein CASSLDARDYTF.